This TCR beta chain derives from a study of blood T cells in healthy people across ages. Study-level findings and limits: Diversity of TCR beta correlated strongly with naive T cell percentage.

Next came a second PCR, run for roughly 6 to 11 cycles, which used a sample-barcoded 5' primer along with a J-beta primer mix. Each cDNA molecule received a tag from a template-switch adaptor that had 12 random nucleotides. TCRdb reanalysed the 5' RACE reads using MiXCR and keeps one entry per CDR3 protein. The repertoire holds 1.5 million to 2 million distinct CDR3 sequences, with approximately 28% as singletons. Aged about 6 to 95, donors were systemically healthy Caucasians from Russia. Germline V gene lookup returns CDR1 SGDLS and CDR2 YYNGEE. CDR3 length: 15 residues. V was cut by 0 bases and J by 9 bases, with 16 bases left in between. About this clonotype: Its specificity is not known.

Sequencing was carried out using blood. This TCR was recovered from a woman aged 25 to 39 in good health. The chain has TRBV9 and TRBJ2-1; TRBD2 might be the D (5 bases). The DNA of the CDR3 is TGTGCCAGCAGCGTAGGTCAGGCGGAGGACGGTGAGCAGTTCTTC. This gives the protein CASSVGQAEDGEQFF.